This TCR beta chain derives from a study of blood T cell repertoires in COVID-19 (dated by TCRdb to the early 2020s). Background for the entire study: Samples covering the acute and convalescent phases of COVID-19 were provided by collaborators in the United States, Italy and Spain. The sample metadata nearly always contained a de-identified subject ID, COVID-19 status, age in years and sex. The prospective study material was composed of cDNA or gDNA derived from T cells, B-cell-depleted T cells, or PBMCs. The samples were drawn from the first 160 participants of the ongoing ImmuneRACE study and from under 1,500 subjects provided by 6 global collaborators. The repertoires were released in a freely available public database intended as a resource for research on the immune response to SARS-CoV-2. Where available, HLA class I and class II types were obtained from metadata supplied by the sample provider rather than from assay-based typing. Subjects who had been exposed to COVID-19, were actively infected with it, or had recovered from it provided the deeply sampled blood TCRbeta repertoires that made up the dataset. The full study reports these points: The amount of clinical and demographic metadata varied by source and participant and was provided uncurated.

This clone was detected once. Its cognate antigen has yet to be identified. No base quality values were provided; no much bigger clone lies one nucleotide off. The germline ends are 9 bases apart after V is trimmed by 4 bases and J by 0 bases. CDR1 and CDR2, per the germline V gene, are MNHEY and SVGAGI. From the cysteine through the phenylalanine, the CDR3 covers 14 amino acids. Only the CDR3 DNA is retained, 42 bases long and in frame from the first base. The immunoSEQ Assay, a bias-controlled multiplex PCR, was used to amplify TCRbeta CDR3 regions from genomic DNA. In the authors' own workflow: The number of nucleated cells in each sample was estimated by amplification of reference gene primers within the assay. To quantify the absolute abundance of each unique TCRbeta CDR3 rearrangement, sequence reads were collapsed and filtered. For each sample, productive Simpson clonality was calculated as the square root of Simpson's diversity index across productive rearrangements. Sourced from immuneACCESS, this table was stored by TCRdb with only in-frame sequences that have V and J called. A share of the clones is absent; for the studies checked, an unresolved V gene accounts for under half, and the remainder has no known explanation. D and trimming come from the DNA, and the V and J calls and clone size come from that table. In this sample the table shows around 170,000 clones, 80% to 90% of which occur a single time. The ten top clones hold roughly an eighth of the sample.

Whole blood was collected in K2EDTA tubes by collaborating institutions according to the institutions' own protocols. For TCRbeta analysis, collaborators shipped samples as frozen whole blood, isolated PBMCs, or DNA extracted from either of those sample types. This clonotype was sampled from a man aged 25-40 years with active or convalescent COVID-19. The specimen sequenced was peripheral blood. The V and J genes are TRBV6-5 and TRBJ1-2; the D gene is perhaps TRBD1, on 5 matching bases. CDR3 reads: CASSFATANYGYTF. The nucleotide sequence reads TGTGCCAGCAGTTTCGCGACAGCTAACTATGGCTACACCTTC.